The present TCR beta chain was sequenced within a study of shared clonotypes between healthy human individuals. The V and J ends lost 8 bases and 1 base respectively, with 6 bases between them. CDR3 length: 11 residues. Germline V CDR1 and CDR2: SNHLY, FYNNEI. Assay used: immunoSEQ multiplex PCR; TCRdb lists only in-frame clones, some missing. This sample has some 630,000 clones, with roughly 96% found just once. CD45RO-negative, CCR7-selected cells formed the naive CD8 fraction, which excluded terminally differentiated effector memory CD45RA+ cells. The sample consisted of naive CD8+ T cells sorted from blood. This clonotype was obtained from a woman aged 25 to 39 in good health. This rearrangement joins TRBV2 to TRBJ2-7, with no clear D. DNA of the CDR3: TGTGCCAGCTGGGAATCCTACGAGCAGTACTTC. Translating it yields CASWESYEQYF.